The clone carrying this T cell receptor (beta chain) came up once. CDR3 length: 14 amino acids. With 3 bases removed from V and 2 bases from J, the gap between germline ends came to 10 bases. Germline assignment: CDR1 LNHDA and CDR2 SQIVND (reference sequence). The data were taken from a study of blood T cell repertoires in COVID-19. In the original workflow: Counts of nucleated cells, estimated from reference gene primer amplification, were obtained. Profiled with immunoSEQ multiplex PCR; TCRdb holds only in-frame clones, not every one. V, J and clone size derive from that table, while D and trimming were established from the DNA sequence. The sample yields 100,000 to 150,000 clones, 85% to 90% seen once.

The receptor comes from a woman between 45 and 60 years old with active or convalescent COVID-19. Input material: peripheral blood. The chain has TRBV19 and TRBJ1-1; D is perhaps TRBD1 (5 bases). As DNA, the CDR3 is TGTGCCAGTAGTATTCGGACAACTAACACTGAAGCTTTCTTT. It specifies CASSIRTTNTEAFF.